The clone carrying this T cell receptor (beta chain) was found many times. Its antigen is as yet unknown. The entry originates in a study of neurological immune-mediated disorders. Study-wide results and caveats: Expansion of TCR clones was greatest in HTLV-1-associated myelopathy and smallest in multiple sclerosis, where it fell below that of healthy controls. CDR3 amino acid sequences of expanded clones were not shared across subjects, a result suggesting private repertoires in all groups.

CDR1 is SGHKS, CDR2 YYEKEE, per germline (reference sequence). The CDR3 runs to 20 residues. V lost 4 bases to trimming and J lost 0 bases, with 25 bases between them. Unsorted libraries came from 2 million PBMCs stored at -80 °C. Each CDR3 protein is one row after TCRdb ran MiXCR on the 5' RACE reads. The repertoire includes 45,000 or so distinct CDR3 sequences, roughly 13% of them detected once, and around 1.3% sits in the top ten. Material: PBMCs. The genes are TRBV5-5 and TRBJ1-4, with D possibly matching TRBD1 (5 bases). The TCR sequence derives from a female donor in good health. The CDR3 spells CASSRSFRGAQGTTNEKLFF. The CDR3 region has the DNA TGTGCCAGCAGCCGCTCCTTTAGGGGCGCCCAGGGAACAACTAATGAAAAACTGTTTTTT.